This T cell receptor beta chain emerged from a study of cytomegalovirus exposure and HLA in healthy donors. This CDR3 region has 15 residues. CDR1 is SNHLY and CDR2 is FYNNEI in the germline V gene. Deletions cut 1 base from V and 2 bases from J, with 9 bases between. Worth noting for this clone: Its specificity is not known.

Primers: 60 Vbeta forward and 13 Jbeta reverse. Data came from immunoSEQ multiplex PCR; TCRdb stores just in-frame clones and leaves some out. This repertoire shows 150,000 to 200,000 clones, approximately 71% found once; its top ten account for approximately 1.5%. The study's findings and limits: In an earlier analysis, about 87% or about 30%: the productive usage of most TCR beta V segments.

This TCR came from a girl aged 5 to 17 in good health and CMV-seronegative. Sequences were obtained from PBMCs. The chain combines TRBV2 with TRBJ2-1, with D unclear. In nucleotides, the CDR3 is TGTGCCAGCAGTGAAGGTCAAGCGCCCTACAATGAGCAGTTCTTC. Its protein product is CASSEGQAPYNEQFF. Complete variable domain (other parts from reference TRBV2 and TRBJ2-1): EPEVTQTPSHQVTQMGQEVILRCVPISNHLYFYWYRQILGQKVEFLVSFYNNEISEKSEIFDDQFSVERPDGSNFTLKIRSTKLEDSAMYFCASSEGQAPYNEQFFGPGTRLTVL.